Below are 5 T cell receptor beta chains sequenced from a single sample in a study of T cell repertoires in cytomegalovirus infection. Their specific antigens are unknown. TCRdb analysed the reads with MiXCR anew, one entry per CDR3 protein. The table lists roughly 920,000 distinct CDR3 sequences, about a third of them singletons. This material consisted of cultured CD8+ T cells from PBMCs, taken from culture after CMV antigen stimulation. The receptors were sampled from a human donor in good health (CMV status not recorded). Some clones in this sample may be carry-over from other donors' samples.

A few counts support this clonotype. The gene calls are TRBV27 and TRBJ1-1; 7 bases match TRBD1. The CDR3 sequence is 16 residues long. The trim removed 5 bases at V and 6 bases at J, leaving 15 bases unmatched. Germline V lookup: CDR1 MNHEY, CDR2 SMNVEV (reference sequence). CDR3 nucleotides: TGTGCCAGCAGTACGCCAGGGGGAAGGTGGCTTTCTGAAGCTTTCTTT. Encoded protein: CASSTPGGRWLSEAFF.

This clonotype was counted only a few times. The chain carries TRBV19 and TRBJ2-7, with D maybe TRBD1 (6 bases). This CDR3 has 13 amino acids. Looked up from germline, CDR1 is LNHDA and CDR2 is SQIVND (reference sequence). V lost 4 bases and J 5 bases, leaving 12 bases between the germline ends. This CDR3 reads CASSRSRGHEQYF. For the CDR3, the DNA is TGTGCCAGTAGTAGAAGCAGGGGCCACGAGCAGTACTTC.

This clonotype is a singleton in its sample. The junction differs from germline at one of its ends, possibly a read error. The V gene is TRBV7-9, the J gene TRBJ2-3; D gene ambiguous. The CDR3 totals 9 residues. Germline CDR1 SEHNR, CDR2 FQNEAQ (reference sequence). CDR3 coding DNA: TGTGCCAGCAGCTTAGACGAAGGTTTT. Protein sequence: CASSLDEGF.

There are a few counts of this clonotype. CDR3 in amino acids: CASCTDEPRTDTQYF. The CDR3 DNA reads TGTGCCAGCTGTACGGACGAACCTAGGACAGATACGCAGTATTTT. The V gene is TRBV28, the J gene TRBJ2-3, with D unclear. Germline CDR1 is MDHEN and CDR2 is SYDVKM. V was pared by 8 bases and J by 3 bases, with 18 bases between. The CDR3 runs to 15 residues. The full variable domain, in which reference TRBV28 and TRBJ2-3 provide the parts outside the CDR3, is DVKVTQSSRYLVKRTGEKVFLECVQDMDHENMFWYRQDPGLGLRLIYFSYDVKMKEKGDIPEGYSVSREKKERFSLILESASTNQTSMYLCASCTDEPRTDTQYFGPGTRLTVL.

Note on this clonotype: A read error may account for a junction end that differs from germline. V gene TRBV12-3 or TRBV12-4 combines with J gene TRBJ2-3, with 10 nucleotides matching TRBD2. The CDR3 totals 15 residues. Here the CDR3 reads CASSLAGVDTDTQYF. The DNA of the CDR3 is TGTGCCAGCAGTCTAGCGGGGGTGGACACAGATACGCAGTATTTT.